These 26 T cell receptor beta chains were sequenced from one sample in a study of T cells after yellow fever vaccination. TCRdb itself ran the 5' RACE reads through MiXCR, one entry per CDR3 protein. The sample holds around 140,000 distinct CDR3 sequences, 5% to 7.5% seen once. This sample comprised CD4+ T cells sorted from PBMCs, obtained 10 days after the yellow fever booster vaccination. The receptor set was obtained from a young man who received the YFV17D yellow fever vaccine.

This clonotype showed up just a few times. The genes are TRBV19 and TRBJ2-7; D perhaps matches TRBD1 (6 bases). The ends were cut back, 3 bases at V and 9 bases at J, with 9 bases in the middle. Germline values: CDR1 LNHDA, CDR2 SQIVND (reference sequence). CDR3 length: 11 amino acids. CDR3 amino acids: CASSMGDTQYF. The CDR3 coding sequence is TGTGCCAGTAGTATGGGGGACACGCAGTACTTC.

This clonotype was counted a few times. This sequence joins TRBV5-1 and TRBJ2-5; 9 bases line up with TRBD2. V lost 4 bases to trimming and J lost 5 bases; unmatched junction nucleotides: 9. This CDR3 region has 15 residues. CDR1 and CDR2 from the germline V gene are SGHRS and YFSETQ. The CDR3 DNA sequence: TGCGCCAGCAGCCCCGGCGCGGCGGGAGGGGAGACCCAGTACTTC. Its protein is CASSPGAAGGETQYF.

This clonotype was observed at least ten times. V gene TRBV5-1 combines with J gene TRBJ2-7; 7 bases align to TRBD2. J gave up 5 bases and V 2 bases, and 7 bases lay outside the gene matches. The germline V gene encodes CDR1 SGHRS and CDR2 YFSETQ. The CDR3 runs to 14 residues. CDR3 DNA sequence: TGCGCCAGCAGCTTCTCCCCCAGCGGGGACGAGCAGTACTTC. Translating gives CASSFSPSGDEQYF.

This clonotype was observed many times. The chain recombines TRBV15 with TRBJ2-7; D might be TRBD2 (5 bases). Germline assignment: CDR1 LNHNV and CDR2 YYDKDF (reference sequence). V lost 4 bases to trimming and J lost 3 bases, with 10 bases between them. This CDR3 has 13 amino acids. The chain's CDR3 is CATSTPGSYEQYF. The CDR3 nucleotides are TGTGCCACCAGCACGCCGGGGAGCTACGAGCAGTACTTC.

The table lists this clonotype with many counts. The V and J genes are TRBV4-3 and TRBJ1-2; D call uncertain. This CDR3 contains 12 residues. From germline, CDR1 is LGHNA and CDR2 YSLEER. Trimming took off 6 bases at V and 4 bases at J, with 9 bases between the two ends. Here the CDR3 DNA reads TGCGCCAGCAGTGTCGGAAGCTATGGCTACACCTTC. It specifies CASSVGSYGYTF.

CDR3 loop: CASGTGFTDTQYF. In DNA form, the CDR3 reads TGTGCCAGCGGGACAGGGTTCACAGATACGCAGTATTTT. The V and J genes are TRBV7-6 and TRBJ2-3; 9 bases are shared with TRBD1. The CDR3 spans 13 residues. The V and J ends lost 8 bases and 2 bases, in that order; junction bases with no gene match: 2. Germline V gene sequence: CDR1 SGHVS, CDR2 FNYEAQ.

This clonotype was observed many times. DNA for the CDR3: TGTGCCAGCAGTTTATACCCGGGAGAGGGGACCCAGTACTTC. Translating it yields CASSLYPGEGTQYF. V is TRBV27 and J is TRBJ2-5; D possibly corresponds to TRBD2 (6 bases). The V end was cut by 1 base, the J end by 7 bases, with 13 bases between. This CDR3 is built from 14 residues. Germline V gene sequence: CDR1 MNHEY, CDR2 SMNVEV (reference sequence).

This clonotype was found a few times. This chain joins TRBV28 and TRBJ2-5; 8 bases are a match to TRBD2. Germline CDR1 MDHEN, CDR2 SYDVKM. The CDR3 spans 16 residues. Unmatched junction bases numbered 10, after V lost 6 bases and J lost 1 base. CDR3 amino acids: CASSPTGAGVQETQYF. DNA for the CDR3: TGTGCCAGCAGCCCGACCGGAGCGGGAGTCCAAGAGACCCAGTACTTC.

This clonotype showed up many times. The chain employs TRBV5-1 and TRBJ2-3; 8 bases fit TRBD1. Germline trimming cut 4 bases from V and 5 bases from J; bases unmatched to any gene: 6. The germline CDR1 and CDR2 sequences are SGHRS and YFSETQ. The CDR3 totals 14 residues. In DNA form, the CDR3 reads TGCGCCAGCAGCGTCGGACAGGGTGGAGATACGCAGTATTTT. Its translation: CASSVGQGGDTQYF.

This clonotype was detected ten times or more. This chain joins TRBV7-2 and TRBJ2-2; D uncertain. Germline V lookup: CDR1 SGHTA, CDR2 FQGNSA. V was pared by 7 bases and J by 4 bases, with 10 bases between. This CDR3 spans 13 amino acids. This CDR3 is CASNNARTGELFF. CDR3 DNA sequence: TGTGCCAGCAACAACGCGCGCACCGGGGAGCTGTTTTTT.

This clonotype was counted at least ten times. CDR3 amino acids: CSVSPGHPNTEAFF. The CDR3 DNA reads as TGCAGCGTGTCCCCAGGACACCCGAACACTGAAGCTTTCTTT. This chain uses TRBV29-1 with TRBJ1-1; D perhaps matches TRBD1 (5 bases). The CDR3 loop spans 14 amino acids. V dropped 6 bases and J dropped 1 base, with 15 bases sitting between them. Germline assignment: CDR1 SQVTM and CDR2 ANQGSEA.

The sample holds many counts of this clonotype. The chain recombines TRBV14 with TRBJ2-1, with D uncertain. The CDR3 sequence is 15 residues long. Trimming removed 3 bases from V and 2 bases from J, with 11 bases in between. The V gene's germline CDR1 is SGHDN and CDR2 FVKESK. CDR3 sequence (DNA): TGTGCCAGCAGCCAGGTAGCTCCGGCCTACAATGAGCAGTTCTTC. Amino acids: CASSQVAPAYNEQFF. Together with reference TRBV14 and TRBJ2-1, the CDR3 gives the full variable domain: EAGVTQFPSHSVIEKGQTVTLRCDPISGHDNLYWYRRVMGKEIKFLLHFVKESKQDESGMPNNRFLAERTGGTYSTLKVQPAELEDSGVYFCASSQVAPAYNEQFFGPGTRLTVL.

To note about this clonotype: This may be a read error: a much more frequent sequence differs by one nucleotide. V is TRBV3-1 and J is TRBJ2-5, with D perhaps TRBD2 (6 bases). V lost 10 bases and J 2 bases, leaving 17 bases between the germline ends. The CDR3 contains 14 residues. Germline-derived CDR1 and CDR2 are LGHDT and YNNKEL (reference sequence). The CDR3 nucleotides are TGTGCCACCACGCCGGGAGCCCATCAAGAGACCCAGTACTTC. Translated, it gives CATTPGAHQETQYF.

This clonotype was detected many times. The chain couples TRBV12-3 or TRBV12-4 to TRBJ2-1, with 10 bases matching TRBD1. V shed 5 bases, J shed 6 bases, and the junction held 4 bases outside the gene matches. CDR3 length: 14 residues. CDR3 amino acids: CASSARDRGNEQFF. The CDR3, as DNA: TGTGCCAGCAGTGCGCGGGACAGGGGCAATGAGCAGTTCTTC.

This clonotype appeared many times. In nucleotides, the CDR3 is TGCAGAGTAGGGGGCACTGAAGCTTTCTTT. This gives the protein CRVGGTEAFF. V is TRBV29-1 and J is TRBJ1-1, with D possibly matching TRBD1 (6 bases). The CDR3 runs to 10 residues. CDR1 and CDR2 (germline): SQVTM, ANQGSEA.

This clonotype was counted at least ten times. This sequence joins TRBV18 and TRBJ2-1; the D is unclear. Deletions cut 3 bases from V and 8 bases from J, with 14 bases between. Germline CDR1 KGHSH, CDR2 LQKENI. CDR3 length: 14 residues. This CDR3 is CASSPRNTADEQFF. In DNA, the CDR3 is TGTGCCAGCTCACCTAGAAATACGGCCGATGAGCAGTTCTTC.

This clonotype has at least ten counts. The CDR3 DNA follows: TGTGCCAGCAGCTTTCGGGGCCCAGGTTACGAGCAGTACTTC. It translates to CASSFRGPGYEQYF. The chain is built from TRBV7-2 and TRBJ2-7, with D perhaps assigned TRBD1 or TRBD2 (5 bases each). This CDR3 has 14 amino acids. V lost 3 bases to trimming and J lost 4 bases, with 13 bases between them. Germline CDR1 reads SGHTA; CDR2 reads FQGNSA.

The chain carries TRBV12-3 or TRBV12-4 and TRBJ1-4; no reliable D call. The germline V and J ends were trimmed by 6 bases and 7 bases, with 6 bases remaining between them. The CDR3 is made up of 11 amino acids. The CDR3 sequence is CASSKSEKLFF. The CDR3 nucleotides are TGTGCCAGCAGCAAATCTGAAAAACTGTTTTTT.

This clonotype was picked up many times. This CDR3 reads CSVIRQNTEAFF. In DNA form, the CDR3 reads TGCAGCGTTATTAGGCAGAACACTGAAGCTTTCTTT. J is TRBJ1-1 and V is TRBV29-1, with D hard to call. There are 12 residues in the CDR3. Germline V gives CDR1 SQVTM, CDR2 ANQGSEA. V dropped 5 bases and J dropped 1 base, with 8 bases sitting between them.

This clonotype was found many times. This rearrangement joins TRBV20-1 to TRBJ2-3; 8 positions match TRBD2. Germline loops: CDR1 DFQATT, CDR2 SNEGSKA (reference sequence). V was pared by 5 bases and J by 3 bases, with 10 bases of the junction left unmatched. The CDR3 is made up of 15 amino acids. The CDR3 loop is CSAPFGLARTDTQYF. Here the CDR3 DNA reads TGCAGTGCTCCCTTTGGACTAGCAAGGACAGATACGCAGTATTTT.

This clonotype was picked up many times. The chain joins TRBV28 to TRBJ2-1; 9 bases match TRBD2. Germline CDR1 is MDHEN and CDR2 is SYDVKM. CDR3 size: 14 residues. Trimming cost V 10 bases and J 5 bases; bases outside gene matches: 9. CDR3 nucleotides: TGTGCCATCACCCGACTAGCGGCTAACAATGAGCAGTTCTTC. Its translation is CAITRLAANNEQFF.

This clonotype was detected ten times or more. V is TRBV5-1 and J is TRBJ2-7; either TRBD1 or TRBD2 may fit D (6 bases each). This CDR3 is built from 11 residues. Germline V CDR1 and CDR2: SGHRS, YFSETQ. Deletions cut 5 bases from V and 6 bases from J, with 9 bases between. As DNA, the CDR3 is TGCGCCAGCAGGAAGGGGGGCGAGCAGTACTTC. Protein: CASRKGGEQYF. The entire variable domain, with the rest obtained from reference TRBV5-1 and TRBJ2-7, is as follows: KAGVTQTPRYLIKTRGQQVTLSCSPISGHRSVSWYQQTPGQGLQFLFEYFSETQRNKGNFPGRFSGRQFSNSRSEMNVSTLELGDSALYLCASRKGGEQYFGPGTRLTVT.

This clonotype was detected many times. The chain uses TRBV2 and TRBJ2-6, with D uncertain. CDR3 length: 13 amino acids. Germline V lookup: CDR1 SNHLY, CDR2 FYNNEI. V was pared by 9 bases and J by 4 bases, with 10 bases between. CDR3 DNA sequence: TGTGCCAGTCGAGAATCCGGGGCCAACGTCCTGACTTTC. This translates into CASRESGANVLTF.

This clonotype was recorded at least ten times. V usage is TRBV5-1 and J usage is TRBJ2-2; D possibly corresponds to TRBD1 (5 bases). This CDR3 has 15 amino acids. Trimming pared 5 bases from V and 1 base from J, leaving 12 bases between. Germline lookup yields CDR1 SGHRS and CDR2 YFSETQ. The CDR3 DNA is TGCGCCAGCAGTCGTTCGCAGGGGAACACCGGGGAGCTGTTTTTT. Translation: CASSRSQGNTGELFF.

This clonotype has a count of ten or more. V gene TRBV3-1 combines with J gene TRBJ2-2; 8 bases are shared with TRBD2. This CDR3 has 17 amino acids. V dropped 1 base and J dropped 6; count of bases not matched to a gene: 10. The germline gives CDR1 LGHDT, CDR2 YNNKEL (reference sequence). The CDR3 loop is CASSQVASGRGSGELFF. The CDR3, as DNA: TGTGCCAGCAGCCAAGTGGCCAGCGGGAGAGGTTCCGGGGAGCTGTTTTTT.

A note on this clonotype: A much bigger clone sits one base away, suggesting this may be a read error. V is TRBV5-1 and J is TRBJ1-1; D uncertain. Germline lookup yields CDR1 SGHRS and CDR2 YFSETQ. The CDR3 consists of 14 residues. The CDR3 nucleotides read TGCGCCAACAGCTCTCAACTCGGGAACACTGAAGCTTTCTTT. Translating it yields CANSSQLGNTEAFF. The full variable domain, in which reference TRBV5-1 and TRBJ1-1 provide the parts outside the CDR3, is KAGVTQTPRYLIKTRGQQVTLSCSPISGHRSVSWYQQTPGQGLQFLFEYFSETQRNKGNFPGRFSGRQFSNSRSEMNVSTLELGDSALYLCANSSQLGNTEAFFGQGTRLTVV.